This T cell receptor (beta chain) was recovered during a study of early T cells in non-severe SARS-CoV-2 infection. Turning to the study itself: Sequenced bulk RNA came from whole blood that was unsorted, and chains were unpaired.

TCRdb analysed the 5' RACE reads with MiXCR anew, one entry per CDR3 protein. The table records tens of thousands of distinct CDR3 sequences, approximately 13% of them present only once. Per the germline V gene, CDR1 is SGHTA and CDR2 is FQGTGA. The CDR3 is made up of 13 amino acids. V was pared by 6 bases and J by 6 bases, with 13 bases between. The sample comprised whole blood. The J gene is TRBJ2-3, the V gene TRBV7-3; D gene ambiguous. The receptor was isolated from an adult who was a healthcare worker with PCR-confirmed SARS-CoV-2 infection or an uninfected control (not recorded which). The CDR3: CASSPDLSDTQYF. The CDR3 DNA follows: TGTGCCAGCAGTCCGGACCTGAGCGATACGCAGTATTTT.